This paragraph reports one T cell receptor (beta chain). Its antigen is not identified. V lost 1 base and J lost 0, with 9 bases in between. Looked up from germline, CDR1 is SEHNR and CDR2 is FQNEAQ (reference sequence). CDR3 length equals 15 residues. This entry is derived from a study of regulatory T cells in long-lasting Graves disease. Study-wide results and caveats: It was in persistent disease that TRBV28, TRBJ1-2 and TRBJ2-5 were favored. In persistent patients, shared public clonotypes (more than 2,500) outnumbered those in new patients (around 1,000). Persistent Graves' patients had lower TCR diversity than newly diagnosed ones.

Regarding time point: persistent/refractory GD, antithyroid drugs over 5 years with positive TRAb. From PBMCs, RNA was extracted and then used to make the TCR library. Xi'an, China, was home to the endocrinology department that provided patients. Arm-PCR of CDR3 regions with iRepertoire HTBI primers generated TCR beta libraries. TCRdb re-analysed the multiplex PCR reads in MiXCR, keeping a single row per CDR3 protein. The sample contains about 470,000 distinct CDR3 sequences, around a fifth of which appear only once. The source was peripheral blood mononuclear cells (PBMCs), collected when the disease was refractory, from a patient treated with antithyroid drugs. This rearrangement joins TRBV7-9 to TRBJ1-2; TRBD1 might be the D (6 bases). This receptor was taken from a female donor with Graves disease. CDR3 sequence reads: CASSLGGGANYGYTF. In DNA form, the CDR3 reads TGTGCCAGCAGCTTAGGGGGGGGCGCTAACTATGGCTACACCTTC.